Listed below are T cell receptor beta chains from one sample, sequenced in a study of T cells in Graves' hyperthyroidism and ophthalmopathy. One entry per CDR3 protein results from TCRdb running MiXCR on the multiplex PCR reads. The repertoire holds more than 350,000 distinct CDR3 sequences, with about 15% as singletons. What was sequenced was blood. All receptors come from a woman between 25 and 40 years old with Graves' hyperthyroidism. Each CDR3 is given with its conserved first and last residue. Each record gives: D gene, V gene, clone size, J gene, CDR3 DNA, CDR3 protein. A D gene is named only where the DNA matches it firmly. A row's size may be missing; if present it is once, few, many or a size class.

d_gene: .; v_gene: TRBV3-1; abundance: many; j_gene: TRBJ1-1; CDR3nt: TGTGCCAGCAGCCGCGACAGTTACGCTGAAGCTTTCTTT; CDR3aa: CASSRDSYAEAFF
d_gene: TRBD1; v_gene: TRBV7-2; abundance: many; j_gene: TRBJ2-5; CDR3nt: TGTGCCAGCAGCTTAGCACCGGGTGGGACAGGGACGATTAAGACCCAGTACTTC; CDR3aa: CASSLAPGGTGTIKTQYF
d_gene: TRBD2; v_gene: TRBV29-1; abundance: .; j_gene: TRBJ2-1; CDR3nt: TGCAGCGTTGGTCTAGCGGGGGACAATGAGCAGTTCTTC; CDR3aa: CSVGLAGDNEQFF
d_gene: TRBD1; v_gene: TRBV2; abundance: many; j_gene: TRBJ1-5; CDR3nt: TGTGCCAGCAGTAAGAAAAGACAGGGGGCATACCAGCCCCAGCATTTT; CDR3aa: CASSKKRQGAYQPQHF
d_gene: TRBD1; v_gene: TRBV2; abundance: many; j_gene: TRBJ2-3; CDR3nt: TGTGCCAGCGCCGGGACAGGGGCTCCAGATACGCAGTATTTT; CDR3aa: CASAGTGAPDTQYF
d_gene: TRBD2; v_gene: TRBV24-1; abundance: many; j_gene: TRBJ2-1; CDR3nt: TGTGCCACCAGTGATTCGGGAGGGGATGAGCAGTTCTTC; CDR3aa: CATSDSGGDEQFF
d_gene: .; v_gene: TRBV5-6; abundance: few; j_gene: TRBJ1-2; CDR3nt: TGTGCCAGCAGCTGGGGCGGTGCTGGCAGTACGTATGGCTACACCTTC; CDR3aa: CASSWGGAGSTYGYTF
d_gene: .; v_gene: TRBV28; abundance: many; j_gene: TRBJ1-2; CDR3nt: TGTGCCAGCAGCATCGCAGGGTATGGCTACACCTTC; CDR3aa: CASSIAGYGYTF
d_gene: TRBD1; v_gene: TRBV29-1; abundance: .; j_gene: TRBJ1-2; CDR3nt: TGCAGCGCCCTGATTACAGGGGAGGACTATGGCTACACCTTC; CDR3aa: CSALITGEDYGYTF
d_gene: .; v_gene: TRBV20-1; abundance: .; j_gene: TRBJ2-1; CDR3nt: TGCAGTGCTCAAGGAGGTAGCGGCTTTCTCGGGGAGCAGTTCTTC; CDR3aa: CSAQGGSGFLGEQFF